The clone carrying this TCR beta chain was detected once. One junction end does not reproduce the germline sequence, and a read error may be involved. This sample is drawn from a study of HIV-infected patients and healthy controls. No cell fractionation was done, so the repertoire covers all unsorted peripheral blood T cells. The CDR3 spans 14 residues. Reverse transcription used about 510 ng RNA and constant-region primers for alpha and beta. Alpha and beta chain libraries were made separately by chain-specific third strand synthesis with multiplexing indices. MiXCR, applied by TCRdb to the 5' RACE reads, yields one record per CDR3 protein. Among around 18,000 distinct CDR3 sequences, roughly a tenth were seen once, and the ten largest hold approximately 3.4%.

The receptor was derived from an adult in good health. The chain has TRBV12-3 or TRBV12-4 and TRBJ2-7; D gene uncertain. The specimen sequenced was blood. The CDR3 sequence is CPSSPPRPSYEQYF. The CDR3, as DNA: TGTCCCAGCAGCCCCCCGCGGCCCTCCTACGAGCAGTACTTC.